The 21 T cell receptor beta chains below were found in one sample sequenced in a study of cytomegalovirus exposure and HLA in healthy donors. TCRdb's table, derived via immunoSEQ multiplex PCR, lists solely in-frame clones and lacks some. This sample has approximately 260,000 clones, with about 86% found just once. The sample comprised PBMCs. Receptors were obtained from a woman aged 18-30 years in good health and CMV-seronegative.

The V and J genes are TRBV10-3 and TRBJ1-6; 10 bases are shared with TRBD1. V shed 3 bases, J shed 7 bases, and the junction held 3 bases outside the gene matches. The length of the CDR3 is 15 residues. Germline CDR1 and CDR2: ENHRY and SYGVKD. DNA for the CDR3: TGTGCCATCAGTGATCCGGGACAGGGGAATTCACCCCTCCACTTT. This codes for CAISDPGQGNSPLHF.

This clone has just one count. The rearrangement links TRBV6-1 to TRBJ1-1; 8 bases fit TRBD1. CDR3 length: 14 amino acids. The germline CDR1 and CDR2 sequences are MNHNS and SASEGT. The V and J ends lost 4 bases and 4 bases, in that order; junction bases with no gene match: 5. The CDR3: CASSAYRGSTEAFF. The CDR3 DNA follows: TGTGCCAGCAGTGCCTACAGGGGGTCCACTGAAGCTTTCTTT.

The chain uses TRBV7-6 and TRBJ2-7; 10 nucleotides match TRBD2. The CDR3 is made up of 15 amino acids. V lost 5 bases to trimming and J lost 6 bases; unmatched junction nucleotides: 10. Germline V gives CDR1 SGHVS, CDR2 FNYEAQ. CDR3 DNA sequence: TGTGCCAGCAGCCAAGGGGCTAGCGGGGGCCGCGAGCAGTACTTC. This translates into CASSQGASGGREQYF.

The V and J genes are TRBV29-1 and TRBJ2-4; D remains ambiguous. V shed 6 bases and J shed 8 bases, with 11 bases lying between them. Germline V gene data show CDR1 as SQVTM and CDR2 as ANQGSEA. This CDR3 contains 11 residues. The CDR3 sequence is CSVALSDIQYF. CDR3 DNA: TGCAGCGTCGCACTCAGCGACATTCAGTACTTC. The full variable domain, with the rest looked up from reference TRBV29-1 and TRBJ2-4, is SAVISQKPSRDICQRGTSLTIQCQVDSQVTMMFWYRQQPGQSLTLIATANQGSEATYESGFVIDKFPISRPNLTFSTLTVSNMSPEDSSIYLCSVALSDIQYFGAGTRLSVL.

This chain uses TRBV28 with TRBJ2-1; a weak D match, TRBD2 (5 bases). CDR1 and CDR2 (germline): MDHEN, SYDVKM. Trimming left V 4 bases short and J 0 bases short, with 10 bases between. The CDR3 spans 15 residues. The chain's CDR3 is CASSSGVHSYNEQFF. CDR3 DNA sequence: TGTGCCAGCAGTTCCGGGGTTCACTCCTACAATGAGCAGTTCTTC.

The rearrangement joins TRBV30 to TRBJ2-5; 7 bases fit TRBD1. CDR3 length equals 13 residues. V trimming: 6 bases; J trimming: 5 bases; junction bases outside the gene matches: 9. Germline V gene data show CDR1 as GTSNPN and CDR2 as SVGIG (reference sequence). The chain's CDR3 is CACAQGPGETQYF. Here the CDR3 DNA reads TGTGCCTGCGCACAGGGGCCGGGGGAGACCCAGTACTTC.

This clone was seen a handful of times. The CDR3 bases are TGCAGCGCAGACTCCTATGGCTACACCTTC. The encoded protein is CSADSYGYTF. This rearrangement joins TRBV29-1 to TRBJ1-2; no clear D gene. Looked up from germline, CDR1 is SQVTM and CDR2 is ANQGSEA. This CDR3 has 10 amino acids. Trimming cost V 7 bases and J 4 bases, with 7 bases left between them. The full variable domain, rest sourced from reference TRBV29-1 and TRBJ1-2, is SAVISQKPSRDICQRGTSLTIQCQVDSQVTMMFWYRQQPGQSLTLIATANQGSEATYESGFVIDKFPISRPNLTFSTLTVSNMSPEDSSIYLCSADSYGYTFGSGTRLTVV.

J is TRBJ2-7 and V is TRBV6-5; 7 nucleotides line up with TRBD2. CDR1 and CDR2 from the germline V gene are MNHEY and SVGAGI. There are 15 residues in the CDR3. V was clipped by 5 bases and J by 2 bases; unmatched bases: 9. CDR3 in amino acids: CASSTPRGDTYEQYF. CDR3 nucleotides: TGTGCCAGCAGTACCCCACGGGGGGATACCTACGAGCAGTACTTC.

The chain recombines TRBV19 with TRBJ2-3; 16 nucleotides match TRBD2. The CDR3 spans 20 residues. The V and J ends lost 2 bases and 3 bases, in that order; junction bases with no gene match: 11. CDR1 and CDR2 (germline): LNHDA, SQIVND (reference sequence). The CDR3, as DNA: TGTGCCAGTAGTATAAAACCGGGACTAGCGGGGGGGCGCGGGACAGATACGCAGTATTTT. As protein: CASSIKPGLAGGRGTDTQYF.

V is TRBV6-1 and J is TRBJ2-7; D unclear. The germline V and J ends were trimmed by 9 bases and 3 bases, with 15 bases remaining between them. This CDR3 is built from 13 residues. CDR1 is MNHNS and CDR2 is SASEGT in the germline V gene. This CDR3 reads CASETDTYYEQYF. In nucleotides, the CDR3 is TGTGCCAGTGAAACAGACACCTACTACGAGCAGTACTTC.

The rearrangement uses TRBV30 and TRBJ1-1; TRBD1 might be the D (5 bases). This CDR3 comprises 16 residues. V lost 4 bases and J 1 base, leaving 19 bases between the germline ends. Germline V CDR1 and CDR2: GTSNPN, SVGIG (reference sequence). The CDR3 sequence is CAWTRKGLARNTEAFF. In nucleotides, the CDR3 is TGTGCCTGGACTCGGAAGGGGCTCGCCAGGAACACTGAAGCTTTCTTT.

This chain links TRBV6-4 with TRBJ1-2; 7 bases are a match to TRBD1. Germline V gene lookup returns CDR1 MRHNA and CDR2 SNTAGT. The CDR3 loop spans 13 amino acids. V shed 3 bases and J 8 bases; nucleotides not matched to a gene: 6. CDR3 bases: TGTGCCAGCAGTGAGCCAGGGGGTCAGGGCTACACCTTC. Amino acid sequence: CASSEPGGQGYTF.

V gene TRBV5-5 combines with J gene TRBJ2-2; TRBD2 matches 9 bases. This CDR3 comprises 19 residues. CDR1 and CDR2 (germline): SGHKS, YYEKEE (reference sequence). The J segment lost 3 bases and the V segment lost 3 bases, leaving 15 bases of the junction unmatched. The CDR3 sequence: CASSWRLLEREVDTGELFF. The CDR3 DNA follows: TGTGCCAGCAGCTGGAGACTGTTGGAGCGGGAGGTGGACACCGGGGAGCTGTTTTTT.

In nucleotides, the CDR3 is TGTGCCAGCAGTGTTGGACAGGGGGCTGAGACCCAGTACTTC. The encoded protein is CASSVGQGAETQYF. The chain couples TRBV25-1 to TRBJ2-5, with TRBD1 matching 11 bases. The CDR3 is made up of 14 amino acids. Germline assignment: CDR1 MGHDK and CDR2 SYGVNS. V gave up 4 bases and J gave up 5 bases; unmatched junction bases: 3.

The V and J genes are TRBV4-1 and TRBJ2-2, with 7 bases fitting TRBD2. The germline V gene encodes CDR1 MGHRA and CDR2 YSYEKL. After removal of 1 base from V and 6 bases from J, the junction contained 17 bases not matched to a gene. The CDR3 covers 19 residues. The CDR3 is CASSQGSSQRAGRAGELFF. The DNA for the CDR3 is TGCGCCAGCAGCCAAGGGAGTTCGCAGCGAGCGGGAAGGGCCGGGGAGCTGTTTTTT.

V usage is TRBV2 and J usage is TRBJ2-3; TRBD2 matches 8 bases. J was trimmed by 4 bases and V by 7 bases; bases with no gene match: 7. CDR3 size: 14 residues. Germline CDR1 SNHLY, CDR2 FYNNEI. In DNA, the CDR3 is TGTGCCAGCATTGGTGCGGGGGGTGCAGATACGCAGTATTTT. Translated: CASIGAGGADTQYF. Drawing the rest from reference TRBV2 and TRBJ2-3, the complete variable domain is EPEVTQTPSHQVTQMGQEVILRCVPISNHLYFYWYRQILGQKVEFLVSFYNNEISEKSEIFDDQFSVERPDGSNFTLKIRSTKLEDSAMYFCASIGAGGADTQYFGPGTRLTVL.

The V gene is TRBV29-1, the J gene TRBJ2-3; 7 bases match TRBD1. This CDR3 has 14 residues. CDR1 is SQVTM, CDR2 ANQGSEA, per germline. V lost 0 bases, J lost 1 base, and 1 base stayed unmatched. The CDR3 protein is CSVEDQGGTDTQYF. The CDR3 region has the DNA TGCAGCGTTGAAGACCAGGGGGGCACAGATACGCAGTATTTT.

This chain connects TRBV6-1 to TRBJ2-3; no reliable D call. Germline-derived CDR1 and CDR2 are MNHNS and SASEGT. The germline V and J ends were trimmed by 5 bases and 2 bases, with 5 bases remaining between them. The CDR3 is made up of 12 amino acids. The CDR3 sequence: CASSPFTDTQYF. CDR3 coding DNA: TGTGCCAGCAGTCCATTCACAGATACGCAGTATTTT.

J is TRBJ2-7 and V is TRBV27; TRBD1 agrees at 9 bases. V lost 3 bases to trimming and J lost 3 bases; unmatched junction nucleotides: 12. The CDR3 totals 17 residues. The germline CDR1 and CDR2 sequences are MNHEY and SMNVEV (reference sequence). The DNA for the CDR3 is TGTGCCAGCAGTTTCTCCATGGACAGGGGTAATTTCTACGAGCAGTACTTC. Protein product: CASSFSMDRGNFYEQYF.

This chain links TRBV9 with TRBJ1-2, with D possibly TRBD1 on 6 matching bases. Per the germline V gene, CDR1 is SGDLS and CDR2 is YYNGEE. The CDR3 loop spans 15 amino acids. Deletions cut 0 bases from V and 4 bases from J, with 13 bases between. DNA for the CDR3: TGTGCCAGCAGCGTAGCGTGGGGGCCGAGCTATGGCTACACCTTC. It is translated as CASSVAWGPSYGYTF.

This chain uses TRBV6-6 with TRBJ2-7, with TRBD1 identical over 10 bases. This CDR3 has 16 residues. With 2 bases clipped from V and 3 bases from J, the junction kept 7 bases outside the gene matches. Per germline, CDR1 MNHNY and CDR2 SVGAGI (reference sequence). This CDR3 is CASSYDTGTGVYEQYF. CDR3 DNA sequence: TGTGCCAGCAGTTACGACACAGGGACAGGGGTCTACGAGCAGTACTTC.